A single sample gave rise to the 6 T cell receptor beta chains below, sequenced in a study of blood T cells in healthy people across ages. Using a J-beta primer mix together with a sample-barcoded 5' primer, a second PCR was run for roughly 6 to 12 cycles. TCRdb re-derived calls from the 5' RACE reads in MiXCR, one entry per CDR3 protein. Of about 1.4 million distinct CDR3 sequences listed, around 55% are singletons. The material sequenced was blood. All receptors derive from a man younger than 35 in good health.

V and J are TRBV28 and TRBJ2-2; tentatively, D is TRBD2 (5 bases). The CDR3 totals 14 residues. V shed 6 bases and J shed 4 bases, with 12 bases lying between them. The germline V gene encodes CDR1 MDHEN and CDR2 SYDVKM. The CDR3 nucleotides are TGTGCCAGCAGCCACAACGCGGGCACCGGGGAGCTGTTTTTT. Protein product: CASSHNAGTGELFF.

J is TRBJ1-5 and V is TRBV4-1; TRBD1 is a possible D gene (5 bases). Germline CDR1 and CDR2: MGHRA and YSYEKL. CDR3 size: 16 residues. V gave up 3 bases and J gave up 2 bases, with 14 bases separating them. CDR3 amino acids: CASSQTAVYGNQPQHF. The CDR3 bases are TGCGCCAGCAGCCAGACAGCGGTTTATGGCAATCAGCCCCAGCATTTT.

This rearrangement joins TRBV7-9 to TRBJ2-2; no clear D gene. CDR3 length: 14 amino acids. V shed 1 base and J shed 13 bases, with 16 bases lying between them. Germline V gene data show CDR1 as SEHNR and CDR2 as FQNEAQ (reference sequence). The CDR3 is CASSLGVLAGVLFF. The CDR3, as DNA: TGTGCCAGCAGCTTAGGCGTCCTGGCCGGTGTGCTGTTTTTT.

The rearrangement uses TRBV29-1 and TRBJ2-3, with TRBD1 identical over 9 bases. With 7 bases clipped from V and 4 bases from J, the junction kept 6 bases outside the gene matches. The CDR3 is 13 amino acids. Germline V gene sequence: CDR1 SQVTM, CDR2 ANQGSEA. This chain's CDR3 is CSGRTGGSDTQYF. Here the CDR3 DNA reads TGCAGCGGTCGAACAGGGGGCTCAGATACGCAGTATTTT.

The rearrangement uses TRBV27 and TRBJ2-1; D not certain. Trimming shortened V by 2 bases and J by 7 bases, and 12 bases separated the two germline ends. Germline loops: CDR1 MNHEY, CDR2 SMNVEV (reference sequence). The CDR3 extends over 14 amino acids. The CDR3 nucleotides read TGTGCCAGCAGTTTAGGGCCGTTAGGGAATGAGCAGTTCTTC. As protein: CASSLGPLGNEQFF.

This clonotype was seen a handful of times. V and J are TRBV4-1 and TRBJ2-1, with a tentative D call TRBD1 (6 bases). V lost 2 bases, J lost 8 bases, and 10 bases lay in between. CDR3 length: 13 amino acids. Germline-derived CDR1 and CDR2 are MGHRA and YSYEKL. The CDR3 region is CASSQSSGDEQFF. The CDR3 coding sequence is TGCGCCAGCAGCCAATCGTCAGGGGATGAGCAGTTCTTC.